The next 27 T cell receptor beta chains were all read from a single sample in a study of blood T cell repertoires in COVID-19. Assay: immunoSEQ multiplex PCR; the TCRdb copy retains only in-frame clones and omits some. Counted here are approximately 200,000 clones, less than 90% occurring once; the ten biggest clones make up 1.9%. The specimen was peripheral blood. The receptors derive from a man between 35 and 55 years old with active or convalescent COVID-19.

The rearrangement joins TRBV9 to TRBJ2-5; 10 positions agree with TRBD1. The CDR3 runs to 15 residues. Losses at the gene ends were 4 bases for V and 5 bases for J; bases not matched to a gene: 8. Germline loops: CDR1 SGDLS, CDR2 YYNGEE. Written as DNA, the CDR3 is TGTGCCAGCAGCCCCGCCGGGACAGGGGCCGAGACCCAGTACTTC. Encoded protein: CASSPAGTGAETQYF.

J is TRBJ2-2 and V is TRBV2; no clear D. The CDR3 contains 15 residues. Germline CDR1 reads SNHLY; CDR2 reads FYNNEI. The V end was cut by 3 bases, the J end by 1 base, with 9 bases between. The CDR3 loop is CASSEVRMNTGELFF. Here the CDR3 DNA reads TGTGCCAGCAGTGAGGTCAGAATGAACACCGGGGAGCTGTTTTTT.

The chain uses TRBV11-2 and TRBJ2-7; 13 nucleotides agree with TRBD2. CDR1 SGHAT and CDR2 FQNNGV come from the germline V gene. The CDR3 consists of 17 residues. V shed 5 bases, J shed 0 bases, and the junction held 7 bases outside the gene matches. The CDR3 region has the DNA TGTGCCAGCAGCCGGGGGAGGACTAGCGGGAGCTCCTACGAGCAGTACTTC. Encoded protein: CASSRGRTSGSSYEQYF.

This clone is a singleton in its sample. The rearrangement links TRBV29-1 to TRBJ2-5, with 9 bases that match TRBD2. The germline V gene encodes CDR1 SQVTM and CDR2 ANQGSEA. V trimming: 3 bases; J trimming: 2 bases; junction bases outside the gene matches: 7. This CDR3 has 15 residues. The CDR3 region has the DNA TGCAGCGTTGACGCAGCGGGGGGATGGCAAGAGACCCAGTACTTC. Translated: CSVDAAGGWQETQYF.

The chain uses TRBV6-6 and TRBJ2-5, with D possibly being TRBD2 (6 bases). Per germline, CDR1 MNHNY and CDR2 SVGAGI (reference sequence). V lost 2 bases, J lost 5 bases, and 15 bases lay in between. The CDR3 totals 15 residues. The CDR3 DNA is TGTGCCAGCAGTTACGGCGGGGTTGGTGTCGAGACCCAGTACTTC. This gives the protein CASSYGGVGVETQYF.

This chain joins TRBV15 and TRBJ1-2, with D maybe TRBD1 (5 bases). Trimming removed 2 bases at V and 2 bases at J, with 15 bases between. The CDR3 runs 16 residues. The germline V gene encodes CDR1 LNHNV and CDR2 YYDKDF (reference sequence). The CDR3 bases are TGTGCCACCAGCAGACCCCCGGCAGGGCCCAACTATGGCTACACCTTC. It translates to CATSRPPAGPNYGYTF.

The CDR3 DNA is TGTGCCAGCAGCTTGGGGTCGCTAGCGGGAGGGTCGGAGGAGCAGTTCTTC. Its protein is CASSLGSLAGGSEEQFF. This sequence joins TRBV11-2 and TRBJ2-1; 12 bases align to TRBD2. The V and J ends lost 3 bases and 10 bases, in that order; junction bases with no gene match: 13. This CDR3 region has 17 residues. CDR1 and CDR2 from the germline V gene are SGHAT and FQNNGV.

The chain links TRBV6-5 to TRBJ2-7; D is unclear. The V and J ends lost 0 bases and 3 bases respectively, with 6 bases between them. CDR3 length: 13 amino acids. Germline CDR1 reads MNHEY; CDR2 reads SVGAGI. CDR3 sequence (DNA): TGTGCCAGCAGTTACTCTACTGGCTACGAGCAGTACTTC. The encoded protein is CASSYSTGYEQYF.

This sequence joins TRBV7-9 and TRBJ2-7; 11 bases align to TRBD1. The CDR3 is 15 amino acids. The J segment lost 5 bases and the V segment lost 0 bases, leaving 3 bases of the junction unmatched. Germline-derived CDR1 and CDR2 are SEHNR and FQNEAQ (reference sequence). The CDR3 DNA follows: TGTGCCAGCAGCTTAGCTAGGACAGGGGGCAACGAGCAGTACTTC. Amino acid sequence: CASSLARTGGNEQYF.

This chain's CDR3 is CASSPLTAGGNTEAFF. CDR3 bases: TGTGCCAGCTCACCACTAACCGCCGGAGGGAACACTGAAGCTTTCTTT. The genes are TRBV18 and TRBJ1-1; D is undetermined. V was pared by 1 base and J by 1 base, with 13 bases between. The CDR3 is made up of 16 amino acids. Germline loops: CDR1 KGHSH, CDR2 LQKENI.

Comments on this clone: The sample holds other DNA sequences that translate to the same CDR3. The chain is built from TRBV7-9 and TRBJ1-5, with 10 bases fitting TRBD1. The CDR3 sequence is 15 residues long. V trimming: 1 base; J trimming: 4 bases; junction bases outside the gene matches: 1. The germline V gene has CDR1 SEHNR and CDR2 FQNEAQ (reference sequence). In nucleotides, the CDR3 is TGTGCCAGCAGCTTAGGGACAGGGGGGAATCAGCCCCAGCATTTT. It translates to CASSLGTGGNQPQHF.

The CDR3 sequence: CASSFGFNGYTF. The CDR3 DNA is TGTGCCAGCAGTTTCGGGTTTAATGGCTACACCTTC. J is TRBJ1-2 and V is TRBV28; no clear D. The CDR3 consists of 12 residues. V dropped 3 bases and J dropped 6 bases, with 8 bases sitting between them. Looked up from germline, CDR1 is MDHEN and CDR2 is SYDVKM.

The V and J genes are TRBV19 and TRBJ2-7; D is possibly TRBD1 (5 bases). Germline V lookup: CDR1 LNHDA, CDR2 SQIVND (reference sequence). The CDR3 loop spans 11 amino acids. Trimming stripped 9 bases from V and 3 bases from J, with 9 bases between. The CDR3 DNA reads TGTGCCAGCCAGGGCCGCTACGAGCAGTACTTC. This sequence encodes CASQGRYEQYF.

The chain combines TRBV28 with TRBJ2-3; TRBD1 aligns across 8 bases. Germline CDR1 MDHEN, CDR2 SYDVKM. The CDR3 consists of 16 residues. With 4 bases clipped from V and 0 bases from J, the junction kept 6 bases outside the gene matches. The CDR3 spells CASSSPRGPSTDTQYF. CDR3 in DNA: TGTGCCAGCAGTTCGCCCAGGGGGCCAAGCACAGATACGCAGTATTTT.

The chain joins TRBV4-2 to TRBJ2-5; TRBD2 matches at 9 bases. CDR3 size: 15 residues. V shed 0 bases and J 1 base; nucleotides not matched to a gene: 0. Germline assignment: CDR1 LGHNA and CDR2 YNFKEQ. The CDR3: CASSQERGGQETQYF. The DNA for the CDR3 is TGTGCCAGCAGCCAAGAGCGGGGGGGCCAAGAGACCCAGTACTTC.

The V gene is TRBV30, the J gene TRBJ1-1; unclear D gene. V was trimmed by 4 bases and J by 2 bases, leaving 11 bases between them. The CDR3 runs 13 residues. Germline lookup yields CDR1 GTSNPN and CDR2 SVGIG (reference sequence). CDR3 in amino acids: CAWTPEANTEAFF. The CDR3 coding sequence is TGTGCCTGGACTCCGGAGGCTAACACTGAAGCTTTCTTT. The full variable domain, with the rest looked up from reference TRBV30 and TRBJ1-1, is SQTIHQWPATLVQPVGSPLSLECTVEGTSNPNLYWYRQAAGRGLQLLFYSVGIGQISSEVPQNLSASRPQDRQFILSSKKLLLSDSGFYLCAWTPEANTEAFFGQGTRLTVV.

Here the CDR3 reads CASSAGQGYGYTF. The CDR3 nucleotides read TGTGCCAGTAGCGCGGGACAGGGTTATGGCTACACCTTC. V gene TRBV19 combines with J gene TRBJ1-2; TRBD1 agrees at 9 bases. Per germline, CDR1 LNHDA and CDR2 SQIVND (reference sequence). CDR3 size: 13 residues. Trimming took 6 bases from V and 5 from J; bases not matched to a gene: 4.

V usage is TRBV9 and J usage is TRBJ1-2; weak D call: TRBD1 (5 bases). V was cut by 2 bases and J by 4 bases, with 12 bases left in between. Germline assignment: CDR1 SGDLS and CDR2 YYNGEE. The CDR3 is 14 residues long. The CDR3 nucleotides are TGTGCCAGCAGCGTTCAGGGCGCCGTCTATGGCTACACCTTC. It translates to CASSVQGAVYGYTF.

The J gene is TRBJ1-1, the V gene TRBV10-3; no clear D gene. This CDR3 is built from 12 residues. Germline V gene data show CDR1 as ENHRY and CDR2 as SYGVKD. The V gene lost 5 bases and the J gene lost 4 bases, with 8 bases spanning the gap. The CDR3 sequence is CAISSGITEAFF. The CDR3 region has the DNA TGTGCCATCAGTTCAGGTATCACTGAAGCTTTCTTT.

The chain recombines TRBV27 with TRBJ1-2; D may be TRBD1 (6 bases). V was shortened by 2 bases and J by 4 bases, with 8 bases between the two germline ends. CDR1 and CDR2 (germline): MNHEY, SMNVEV (reference sequence). The length of the CDR3 is 13 residues. The CDR3 sequence is CASSLGGGYGYTF. The CDR3 DNA reads as TGTGCCAGCAGTTTAGGGGGCGGCTATGGCTACACCTTC.

V gene TRBV3-1 (or the pseudogene TRBV3-2) combines with J gene TRBJ1-5; D gene unclear. The V gene's germline CDR1 is LGHDT and CDR2 YNNKEL (reference sequence). Trimming stripped 8 bases from V and 7 bases from J, with 15 bases between. The CDR3 has 13 residues. The CDR3 spells CASADRREQPQHF. The CDR3 DNA sequence: TGTGCCAGCGCTGATCGGAGGGAGCAGCCCCAGCATTTT.

This clone was seen only once. V is TRBV15 and J is TRBJ2-1; tentative D call: TRBD1 (5 bases). V lost 4 bases and J 2 bases, leaving 6 bases between the germline ends. Germline values: CDR1 LNHNV, CDR2 YYDKDF (reference sequence). The CDR3 extends over 13 amino acids. The CDR3: CATSKGTYNEQFF. As DNA, the CDR3 is TGTGCCACCAGCAAGGGGACCTACAATGAGCAGTTCTTC.

The V gene is TRBV7-6, the J gene TRBJ2-3, with D possibly TRBD1 on 6 matching bases. This CDR3 is 16 amino acids long. The V gene lost 1 base and the J gene lost 4 bases, with 15 bases spanning the gap. Germline V gene lookup returns CDR1 SGHVS and CDR2 FNYEAQ. The CDR3 bases are TGTGCCAGCAGCTTAGTGGTGGGGGCCGTGCCAGATACGCAGTATTTT. Its protein product is CASSLVVGAVPDTQYF.

The chain joins TRBV7-9 to TRBJ1-1; TRBD1 might be the D (5 bases). Germline CDR1 SEHNR, CDR2 FQNEAQ (reference sequence). V was trimmed by 2 bases and J by 0 bases, leaving 10 bases between them. This CDR3 has 15 residues. CDR3 region: CASSLSGLMNTEAFF. In DNA form, the CDR3 reads TGTGCCAGCAGCTTATCGGGACTGATGAACACTGAAGCTTTCTTT.

The chain joins TRBV19 to TRBJ1-1, with 9 bases aligning to TRBD1. The CDR3 loop spans 16 amino acids. With V trimmed by 5 bases and J by 4 bases, 11 bases remained unmatched. Looked up from germline, CDR1 is LNHDA and CDR2 is SQIVND (reference sequence). This chain's CDR3 is CASSLRGRTGATEAFF. Written as DNA, the CDR3 is TGTGCCAGTAGTCTCCGAGGAAGGACAGGGGCCACTGAAGCTTTCTTT.

The chain is built from TRBV10-3 and TRBJ2-7; D not resolved. The V and J ends lost 2 bases and 5 bases respectively, with 4 bases between them. The CDR3 spans 11 residues. Germline V gene data show CDR1 as ENHRY and CDR2 as SYGVKD. The CDR3 region is CAISEKHEQYF. The CDR3 nucleotides are TGTGCCATCAGTGAGAAGCACGAGCAGTACTTC.

This clone was counted once. V is TRBV19 and J is TRBJ2-7, with 11 bases aligning to TRBD2. CDR1 and CDR2 (germline): LNHDA, SQIVND (reference sequence). CDR3 length equals 17 residues. V was pared by 5 bases and J by 2 bases, with 11 bases of the junction left unmatched. The CDR3 sequence is CASSLKWPTSGAYEQYF. CDR3 DNA: TGTGCCAGTAGTCTAAAATGGCCGACTAGCGGGGCCTACGAGCAGTACTTC.